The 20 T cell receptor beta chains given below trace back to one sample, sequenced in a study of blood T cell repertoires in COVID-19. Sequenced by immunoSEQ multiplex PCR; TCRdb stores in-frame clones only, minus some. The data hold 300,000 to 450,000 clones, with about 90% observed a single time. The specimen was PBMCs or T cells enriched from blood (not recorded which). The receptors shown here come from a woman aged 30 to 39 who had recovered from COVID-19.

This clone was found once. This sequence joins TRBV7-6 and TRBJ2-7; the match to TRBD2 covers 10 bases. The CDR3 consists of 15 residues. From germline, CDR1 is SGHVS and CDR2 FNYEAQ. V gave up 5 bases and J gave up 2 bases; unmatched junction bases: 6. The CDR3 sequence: CASSPGLADTYEQYF. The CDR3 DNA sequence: TGTGCCAGCAGCCCAGGACTAGCGGACACCTACGAGCAGTACTTC.

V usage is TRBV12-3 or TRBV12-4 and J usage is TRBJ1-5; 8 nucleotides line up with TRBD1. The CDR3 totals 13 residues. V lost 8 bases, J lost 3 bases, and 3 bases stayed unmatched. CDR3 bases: TGTGCCAGCTCGGGACAGGTCAATCAGCCCCAGCATTTT. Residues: CASSGQVNQPQHF.

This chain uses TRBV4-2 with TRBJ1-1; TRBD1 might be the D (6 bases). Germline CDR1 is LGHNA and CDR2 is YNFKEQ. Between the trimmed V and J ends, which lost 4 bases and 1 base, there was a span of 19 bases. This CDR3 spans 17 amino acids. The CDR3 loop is CASSPSTGKIANTEAFF. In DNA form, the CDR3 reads TGTGCCAGCAGCCCCTCCACAGGGAAAATCGCGAACACTGAAGCTTTCTTT.

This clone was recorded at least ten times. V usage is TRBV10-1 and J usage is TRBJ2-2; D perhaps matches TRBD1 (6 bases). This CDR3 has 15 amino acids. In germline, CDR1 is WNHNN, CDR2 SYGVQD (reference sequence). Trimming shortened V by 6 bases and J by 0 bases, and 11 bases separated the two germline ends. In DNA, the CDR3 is TGCGCCAGCAGCCGGGACACCGCGAACACCGGGGAGCTGTTTTTT. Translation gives CASSRDTANTGELFF.

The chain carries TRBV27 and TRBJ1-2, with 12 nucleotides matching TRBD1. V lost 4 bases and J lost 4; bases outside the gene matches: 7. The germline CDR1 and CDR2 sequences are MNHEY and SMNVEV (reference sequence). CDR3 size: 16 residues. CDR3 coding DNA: TGTGCCAGCAGTTCCCGGGACAGGGGGCTGAGCTATGGCTACACCTTC. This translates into CASSSRDRGLSYGYTF.

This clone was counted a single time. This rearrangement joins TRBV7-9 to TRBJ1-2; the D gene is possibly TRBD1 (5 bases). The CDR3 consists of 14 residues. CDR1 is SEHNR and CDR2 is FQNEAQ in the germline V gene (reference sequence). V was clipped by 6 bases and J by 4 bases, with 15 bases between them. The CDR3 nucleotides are TGTGCCAGCAGGGGGCCAGACCCCTTCTATGGCTACACCTTC. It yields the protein CASRGPDPFYGYTF.

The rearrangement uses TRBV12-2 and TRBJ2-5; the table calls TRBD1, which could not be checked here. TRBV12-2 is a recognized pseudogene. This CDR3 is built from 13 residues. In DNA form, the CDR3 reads TGTGCAAGTCGCCGCGACAGGGGGGAGACCCAGTACTTC. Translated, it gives CASRRDRGETQYF.

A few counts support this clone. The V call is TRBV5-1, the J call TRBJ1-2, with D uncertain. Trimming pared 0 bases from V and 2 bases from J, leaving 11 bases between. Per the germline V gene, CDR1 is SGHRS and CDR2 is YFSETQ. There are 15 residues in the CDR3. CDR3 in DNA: TGCGCCAGCAGCTTGGCCATTGGGCAGAACTATGGCTACACCTTC. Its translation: CASSLAIGQNYGYTF.

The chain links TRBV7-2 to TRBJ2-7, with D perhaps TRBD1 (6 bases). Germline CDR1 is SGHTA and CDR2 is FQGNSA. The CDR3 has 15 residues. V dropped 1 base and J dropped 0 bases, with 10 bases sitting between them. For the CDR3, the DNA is TGTGCCAGCAGCTTAGGTGACAGGATCTCCTACGAGCAGTACTTC. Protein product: CASSLGDRISYEQYF.

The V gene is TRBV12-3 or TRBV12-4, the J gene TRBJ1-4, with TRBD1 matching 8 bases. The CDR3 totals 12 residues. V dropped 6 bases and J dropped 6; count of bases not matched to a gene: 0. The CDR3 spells CASRTGDEKLFF. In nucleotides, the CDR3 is TGTGCCAGCAGGACAGGGGATGAAAAACTGTTTTTT.

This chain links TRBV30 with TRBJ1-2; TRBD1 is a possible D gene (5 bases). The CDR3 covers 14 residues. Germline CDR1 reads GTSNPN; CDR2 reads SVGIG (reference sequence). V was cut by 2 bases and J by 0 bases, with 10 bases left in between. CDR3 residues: CAWSTHRSNYGYTF. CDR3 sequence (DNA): TGTGCCTGGAGTACACACAGGTCTAACTATGGCTACACCTTC.

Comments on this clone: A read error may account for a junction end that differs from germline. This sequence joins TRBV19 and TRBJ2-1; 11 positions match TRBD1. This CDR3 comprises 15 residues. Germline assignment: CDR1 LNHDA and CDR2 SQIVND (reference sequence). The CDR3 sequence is CASCIGGQGGLGQFF. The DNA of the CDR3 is TGTGCCAGTTGTATTGGGGGACAGGGGGGATTAGGGCAGTTCTTC.

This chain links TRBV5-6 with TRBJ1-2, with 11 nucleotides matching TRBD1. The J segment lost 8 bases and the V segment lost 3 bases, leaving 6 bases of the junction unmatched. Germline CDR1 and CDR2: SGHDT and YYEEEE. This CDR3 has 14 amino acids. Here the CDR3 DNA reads TGTGCCAGCAGCTGGGGGACAGGGGGAAGCGGCTACACCTTC. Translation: CASSWGTGGSGYTF.

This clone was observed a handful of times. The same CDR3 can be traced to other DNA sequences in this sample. CDR3 coding DNA: TGTGCCAGCAGCGTAGGCGGCAGAGCCCCTGGAAACACCATATATTTT. The encoded protein is CASSVGGRAPGNTIYF. The chain has TRBV9 and TRBJ1-3; D is undetermined. Germline-derived CDR1 and CDR2 are SGDLS and YYNGEE. Trimming removed 0 bases at V and 2 bases at J, with 12 bases between. The CDR3 totals 16 residues.

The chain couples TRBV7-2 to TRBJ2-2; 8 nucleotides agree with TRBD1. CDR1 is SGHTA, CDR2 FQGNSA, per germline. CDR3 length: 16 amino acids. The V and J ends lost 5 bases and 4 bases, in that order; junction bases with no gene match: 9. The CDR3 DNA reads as TGTGCCAGCAGCCCCTTTCAGGGGGCCCGCACCGGGGAGCTGTTTTTT. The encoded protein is CASSPFQGARTGELFF.

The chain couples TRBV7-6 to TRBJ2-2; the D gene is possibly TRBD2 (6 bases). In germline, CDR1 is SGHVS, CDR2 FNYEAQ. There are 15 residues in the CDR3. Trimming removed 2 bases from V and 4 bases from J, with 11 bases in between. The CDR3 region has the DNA TGTGCCAGCAGCTTAAAGCTGGGAGGCACCGGGGAGCTGTTTTTT. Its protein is CASSLKLGGTGELFF.

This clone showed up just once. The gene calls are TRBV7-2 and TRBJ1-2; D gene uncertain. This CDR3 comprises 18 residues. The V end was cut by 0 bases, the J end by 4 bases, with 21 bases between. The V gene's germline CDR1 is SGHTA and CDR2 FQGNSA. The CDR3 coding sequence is TGTGCCAGCAGCTTAGCCCCTGTGAGGGTTTCGTCTCCCTATGGCTACACCTTC. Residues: CASSLAPVRVSSPYGYTF.

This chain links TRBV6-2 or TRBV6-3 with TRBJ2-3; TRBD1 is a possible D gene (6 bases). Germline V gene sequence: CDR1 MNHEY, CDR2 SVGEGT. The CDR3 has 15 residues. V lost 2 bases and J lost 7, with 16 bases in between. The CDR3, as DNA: TGTGCCAGCAGTTACGGGGACCACAGGGCGAATACGCAGTATTTT. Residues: CASSYGDHRANTQYF.

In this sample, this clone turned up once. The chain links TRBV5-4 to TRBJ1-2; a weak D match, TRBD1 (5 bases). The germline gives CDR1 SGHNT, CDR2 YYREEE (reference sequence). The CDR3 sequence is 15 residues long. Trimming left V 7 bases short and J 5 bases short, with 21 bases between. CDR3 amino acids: CASQPGDGDPYGYTF. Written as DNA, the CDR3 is TGTGCCAGCCAGCCGGGGGACGGAGATCCTTATGGCTACACCTTC.

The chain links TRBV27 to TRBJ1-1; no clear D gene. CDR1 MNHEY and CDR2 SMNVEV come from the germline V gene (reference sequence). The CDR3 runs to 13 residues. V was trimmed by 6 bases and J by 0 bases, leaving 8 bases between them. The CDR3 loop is CASSDNLNTEAFF. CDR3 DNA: TGTGCCAGCAGCGACAACCTGAACACTGAAGCTTTCTTT.